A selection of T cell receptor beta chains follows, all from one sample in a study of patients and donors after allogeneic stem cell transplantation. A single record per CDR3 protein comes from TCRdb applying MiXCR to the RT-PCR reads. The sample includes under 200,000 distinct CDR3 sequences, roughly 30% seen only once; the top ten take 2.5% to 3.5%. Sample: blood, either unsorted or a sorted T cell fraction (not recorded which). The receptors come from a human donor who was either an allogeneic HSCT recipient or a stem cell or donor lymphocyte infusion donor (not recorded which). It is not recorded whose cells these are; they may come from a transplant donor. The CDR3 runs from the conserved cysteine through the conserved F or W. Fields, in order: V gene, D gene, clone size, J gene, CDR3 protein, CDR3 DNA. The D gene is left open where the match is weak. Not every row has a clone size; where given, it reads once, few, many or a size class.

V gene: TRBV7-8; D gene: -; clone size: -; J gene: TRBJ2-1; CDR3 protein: CASSPPIDYNEQFF; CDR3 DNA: TGTGCCAGCAGCCCCCCAATTGACTACAATGAGCAGTTCTTC
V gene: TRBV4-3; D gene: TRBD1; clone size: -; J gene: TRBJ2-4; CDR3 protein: CASSQGTGGLKNIQYF; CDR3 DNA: TGCGCCAGCAGCCAAGGGACAGGGGGACTCAAAAACATTCAGTACTTC
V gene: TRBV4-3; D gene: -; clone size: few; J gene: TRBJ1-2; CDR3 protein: CASSQEWVSYGYTF; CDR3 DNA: TGCGCCAGCAGCCAAGAATGGGTCAGCTATGGCTACACCTTC
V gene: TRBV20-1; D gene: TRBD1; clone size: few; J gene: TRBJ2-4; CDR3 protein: CSARGTGRYIQYF; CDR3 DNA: TGCAGTGCTAGGGGGACAGGAAGATACATTCAGTACTTC
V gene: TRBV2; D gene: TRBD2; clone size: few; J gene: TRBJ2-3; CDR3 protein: CASTPRAGGRGTDTQYF; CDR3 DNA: TGTGCCAGCACTCCCCGCGCGGGAGGGCGGGGCACAGATACGCAGTATTTT
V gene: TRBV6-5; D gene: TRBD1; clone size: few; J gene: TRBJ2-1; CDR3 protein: CASRPRGRAQFF; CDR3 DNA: TGTGCCAGCAGACCAAGGGGGCGGGCGCAGTTCTTC
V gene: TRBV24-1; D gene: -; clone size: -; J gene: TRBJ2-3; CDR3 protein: CATSDLGRTDTQYF; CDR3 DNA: TGTGCCACCAGTGATTTGGGCCGGACAGATACGCAGTATTTT
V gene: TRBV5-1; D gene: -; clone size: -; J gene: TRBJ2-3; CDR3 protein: CASSLVGSIPPDTQYF; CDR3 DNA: TGCGCCAGCAGCTTGGTGGGGTCAATTCCCCCTGATACGCAGTATTTT
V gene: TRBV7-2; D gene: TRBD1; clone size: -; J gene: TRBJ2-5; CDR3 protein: CASSLQGAGETQYF; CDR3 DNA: TGTGCCAGCAGCTTACAGGGGGCTGGAGAGACCCAGTACTTC
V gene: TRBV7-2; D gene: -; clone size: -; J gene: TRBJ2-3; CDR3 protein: CASSYAPGQGRHTQYF; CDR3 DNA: TGTGCCAGCAGCTATGCCCCAGGGCAGGGAAGACATACGCAGTATTTT
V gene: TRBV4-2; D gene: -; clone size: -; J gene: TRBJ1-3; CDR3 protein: CASSQDGFSGNTIYF; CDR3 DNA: TGTGCCAGCAGCCAAGATGGGTTCTCTGGAAACACCATATATTTT
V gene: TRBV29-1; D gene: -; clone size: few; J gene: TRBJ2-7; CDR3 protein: CSVRLDRGTYEQYF; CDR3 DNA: TGCAGCGTTCGGCTAGATCGCGGGACGTACGAGCAGTACTTC
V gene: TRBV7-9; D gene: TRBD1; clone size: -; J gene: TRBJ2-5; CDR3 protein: CASQTGQEQETQYF; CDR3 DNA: TGTGCCAGCCAAACGGGACAGGAGCAAGAGACCCAGTACTTC
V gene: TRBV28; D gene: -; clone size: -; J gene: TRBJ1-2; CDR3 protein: CASSAGSGVNGYTF; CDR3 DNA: TGTGCCAGCAGCGCAGGGTCAGGGGTTAATGGCTACACCTTC
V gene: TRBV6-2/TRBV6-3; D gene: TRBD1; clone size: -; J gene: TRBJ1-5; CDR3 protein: CASSYSLQGYQPQHF; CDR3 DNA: TGTGCCAGCAGTTATTCTTTACAGGGGTATCAGCCCCAGCATTTT
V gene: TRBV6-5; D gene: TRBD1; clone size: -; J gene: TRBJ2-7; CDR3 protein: CASSYGTGTLGIEQYF; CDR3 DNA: TGTGCCAGCAGTTACGGGACAGGGACCTTGGGGATCGAGCAGTACTTC
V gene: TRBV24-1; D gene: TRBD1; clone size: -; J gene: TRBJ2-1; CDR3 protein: CATSEGQGPYNEQFF; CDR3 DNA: TGTGCCACCAGTGAGGGACAGGGACCCTACAATGAGCAGTTCTTC
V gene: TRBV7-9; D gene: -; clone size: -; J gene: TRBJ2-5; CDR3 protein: CASSPTEDDETQYF; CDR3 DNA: TGTGCCAGCAGCCCGACGGAGGACGACGAGACCCAGTACTTC
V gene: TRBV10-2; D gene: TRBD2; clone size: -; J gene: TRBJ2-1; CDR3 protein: CASSGLAGANEQFF; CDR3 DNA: TGCGCCAGCAGTGGGCTAGCGGGAGCCAATGAGCAGTTCTTC
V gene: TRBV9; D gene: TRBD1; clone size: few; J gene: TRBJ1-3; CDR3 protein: CASSVEGARGNTIYF; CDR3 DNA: TGTGCCAGCAGCGTAGAGGGGGCGCGTGGAAACACCATATATTTT
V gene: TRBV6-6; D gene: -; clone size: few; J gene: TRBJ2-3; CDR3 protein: CASGRTTDTQYF; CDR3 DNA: TGTGCCAGCGGGAGGACCACCGATACGCAGTATTTT
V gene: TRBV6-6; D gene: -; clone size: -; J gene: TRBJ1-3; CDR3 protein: CASSYVLIRVSGNTIYF; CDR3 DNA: TGTGCCAGCAGTTACGTACTCATCCGGGTATCTGGAAACACCATATATTTT
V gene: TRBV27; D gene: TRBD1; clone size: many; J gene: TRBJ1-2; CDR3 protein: CASSHDRVHGYTF; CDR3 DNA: TGTGCCAGCAGTCATGACAGGGTTCATGGCTACACCTTC
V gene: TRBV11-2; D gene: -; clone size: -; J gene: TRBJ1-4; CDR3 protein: CASSLDLYPGKLFF; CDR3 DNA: TGTGCCAGCAGCTTAGATCTTTATCCCGGGAAACTGTTTTTT
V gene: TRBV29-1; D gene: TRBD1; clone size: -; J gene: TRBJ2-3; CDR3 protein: CSVEDRGTDTQYF; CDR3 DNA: TGCAGCGTTGAGGACAGGGGAACAGATACGCAGTATTTT
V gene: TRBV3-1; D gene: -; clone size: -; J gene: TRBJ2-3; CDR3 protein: CASSIWSDTQYF; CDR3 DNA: TGTGCCAGCAGCATATGGTCAGATACGCAGTATTTT
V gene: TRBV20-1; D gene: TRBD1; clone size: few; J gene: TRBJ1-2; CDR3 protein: CSARTGTADGYTF; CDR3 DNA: TGCAGTGCTAGAACCGGGACAGCGGATGGCTACACCTTC
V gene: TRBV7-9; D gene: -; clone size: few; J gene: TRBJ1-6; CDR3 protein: CASTKDGGGSPLHF; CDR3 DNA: TGTGCCAGCACTAAGGACGGAGGGGGTTCACCCCTCCACTTT
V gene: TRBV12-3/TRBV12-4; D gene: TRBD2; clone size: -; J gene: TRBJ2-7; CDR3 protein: CASRTSGNHEQYF; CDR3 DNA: TGTGCCAGCAGGACTAGCGGGAACCACGAGCAGTACTTC
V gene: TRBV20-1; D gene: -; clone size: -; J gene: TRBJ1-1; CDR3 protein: CSASGPQNTEAFF; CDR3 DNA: TGCAGTGCTAGTGGGCCTCAGAACACTGAAGCTTTCTTT
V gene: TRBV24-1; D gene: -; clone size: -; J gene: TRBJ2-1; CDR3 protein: CATSPMGASSYNEQFF; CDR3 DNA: TGTGCCACCAGCCCGATGGGGGCGAGCTCCTACAATGAGCAGTTCTTC
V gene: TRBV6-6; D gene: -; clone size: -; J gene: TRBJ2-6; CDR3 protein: CASSYQDRETNVLTF; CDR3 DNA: TGTGCCAGCAGTTACCAAGACCGGGAAACCAACGTCCTGACTTTC
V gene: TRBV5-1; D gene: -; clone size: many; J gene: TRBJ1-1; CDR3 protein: CASSYREPIPEAFF; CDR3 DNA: TGCGCCAGCAGCTACCGGGAGCCCATCCCTGAAGCTTTCTTT
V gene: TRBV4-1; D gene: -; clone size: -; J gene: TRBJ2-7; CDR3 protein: CASSQATGTVSYEQYF; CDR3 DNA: TGCGCCAGCAGCCAGGCAACCGGGACCGTATCCTACGAGCAGTACTTC
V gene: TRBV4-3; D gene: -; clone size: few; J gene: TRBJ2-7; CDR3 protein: CASSQDDRRGEQYF; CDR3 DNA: TGCGCCAGCAGCCAAGACGACAGGAGGGGAGAGCAGTACTTC
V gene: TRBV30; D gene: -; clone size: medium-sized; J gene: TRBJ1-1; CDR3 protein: CAWSRTVRVRTEAFF; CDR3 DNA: TGTGCCTGGAGCCGGACCGTCAGGGTCCGAACTGAAGCTTTCTTT
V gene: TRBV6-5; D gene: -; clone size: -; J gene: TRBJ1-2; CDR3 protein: CASSYAQAYGYTF; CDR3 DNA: TGTGCCAGCAGTTACGCGCAGGCCTATGGCTACACCTTC
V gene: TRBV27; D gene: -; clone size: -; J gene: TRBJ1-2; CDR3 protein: CASSLKGSGYGYTF; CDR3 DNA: TGTGCCAGCAGTTTAAAGGGTTCAGGGTATGGCTACACCTTC
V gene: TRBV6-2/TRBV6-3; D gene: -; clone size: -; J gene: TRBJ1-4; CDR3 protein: CASSWTKAGEKLFF; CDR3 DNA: TGTGCCAGCAGTTGGACGAAGGCTGGTGAAAAACTGTTTTTT
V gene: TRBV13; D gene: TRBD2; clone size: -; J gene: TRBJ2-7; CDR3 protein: CASSLGRGRSYEQYF; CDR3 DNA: TGTGCCAGCAGCTTAGGGCGCGGGAGGTCCTACGAGCAGTACTTC
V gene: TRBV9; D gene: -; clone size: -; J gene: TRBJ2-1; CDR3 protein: CASSPWEGEQFF; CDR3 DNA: TGTGCCAGCAGCCCATGGGAAGGTGAGCAGTTCTTC
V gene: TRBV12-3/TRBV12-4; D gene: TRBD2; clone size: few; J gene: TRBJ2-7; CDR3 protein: CASSLGLAGGNEQYF; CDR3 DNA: TGTGCCAGCAGTTTAGGACTAGCGGGAGGGAACGAGCAGTACTTC
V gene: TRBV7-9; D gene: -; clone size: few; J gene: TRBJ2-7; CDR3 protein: CASSSRDTYSYEQYF; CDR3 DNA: TGTGCCAGCAGCTCACGGGACACCTACTCCTACGAGCAGTACTTC
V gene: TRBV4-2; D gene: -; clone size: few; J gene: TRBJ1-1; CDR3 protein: CASSQGRYTEAFF; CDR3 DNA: TGTGCCAGCAGCCAGGGGAGATACACTGAAGCTTTCTTT
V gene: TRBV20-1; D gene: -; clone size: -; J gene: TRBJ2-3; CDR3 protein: CSALGTSSTDTQYF; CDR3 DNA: TGCAGTGCTCTCGGAACTTCTAGCACAGATACGCAGTATTTT
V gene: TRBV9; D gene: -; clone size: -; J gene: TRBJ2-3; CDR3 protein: CASSVAIQRITDTQYF; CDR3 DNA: TGTGCCAGCAGCGTAGCAATTCAGCGGATCACAGATACGCAGTATTTT
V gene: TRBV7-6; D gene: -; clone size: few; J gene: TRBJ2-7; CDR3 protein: CASSLGDSRGSYEQYF; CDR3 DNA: TGTGCCAGCAGCTTAGGGGACTCCCGGGGCTCCTACGAGCAGTACTTC
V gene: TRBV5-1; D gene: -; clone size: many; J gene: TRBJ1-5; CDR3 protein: CASSPQGTNQPQHF; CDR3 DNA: TGCGCCAGCAGCCCGCAGGGGACTAATCAGCCCCAGCATTTT
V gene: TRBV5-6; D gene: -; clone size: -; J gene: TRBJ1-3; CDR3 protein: CASSLADRVSGNTIYF; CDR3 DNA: TGTGCCAGCAGCTTGGCGGACAGAGTCTCTGGAAACACCATATATTTT
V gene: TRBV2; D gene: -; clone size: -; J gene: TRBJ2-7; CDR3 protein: CATGIDLF; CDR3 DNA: TGTGCCACCGGTATAGATCTCTTC
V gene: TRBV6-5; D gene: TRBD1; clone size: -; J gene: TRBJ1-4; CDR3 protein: CASSTLPGQGVHEKLFF; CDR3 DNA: TGTGCCAGCAGTACTCTCCCGGGACAGGGGGTGCATGAAAAACTGTTTTTT
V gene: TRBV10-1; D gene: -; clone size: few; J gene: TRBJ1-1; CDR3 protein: CASSDVAGARAEAFF; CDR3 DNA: TGCGCCAGCAGTGATGTGGCGGGGGCCCGGGCTGAAGCTTTCTTT
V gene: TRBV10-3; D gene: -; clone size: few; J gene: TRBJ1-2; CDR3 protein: CAISDINYGYTF; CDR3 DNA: TGTGCCATCAGTGACATCAACTATGGCTACACCTTC
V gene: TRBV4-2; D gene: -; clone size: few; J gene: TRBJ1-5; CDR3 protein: CASSPFGGQPQHF; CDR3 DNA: TGTGCCAGCAGCCCATTTGGTGGACAGCCCCAGCATTTT
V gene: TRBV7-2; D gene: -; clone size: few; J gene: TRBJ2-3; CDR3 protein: CASSFGLAYTDTQYF; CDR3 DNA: TGTGCCAGCAGCTTCGGCCTAGCGTACACAGATACGCAGTATTTT